One TCR beta chain is described in this entry. Its antigen is currently unknown. In germline, CDR1 is LNHNV, CDR2 YYDKDF (reference sequence). The V end lost 0 bases, the J end lost 10 bases, and 19 bases lay between the germline ends. The CDR3 has 16 residues. This table comes from immunoSEQ multiplex PCR, and its TCRdb copy is limited to in-frame clones, with some not included. The sample lists 80,000 to 85,000 clones; roughly 91% were seen once. This sample is part of a study of graft-versus-host responses after intestinal transplantation. The wider study: Among the recipients, transplants were multivisceral, liver-intestinal, or isolated intestinal. The study gave all recipients anti-thymocyte globulin induction, then tacrolimus and steroids for about 3 years.

Study results and limitations: Levels of circulating GvH clones at their peak were associated with early post-transplant HvG declines.

The receptor's source is a human donor who received an intestinal transplant. V usage is TRBV15 and J usage is TRBJ2-1; D remains unclear. The sample here was unstimulated CD4+ T cells sorted from spleen or lymph node cells, taken before intestinal transplant. CDR3 loop: CATSRESGLLAGEQFF. CDR3 DNA: TGTGCCACCAGCAGAGAATCCGGTTTGTTGGCCGGGGAGCAGTTCTTC.